The 9 T cell receptor beta chains below all came from one sample that was sequenced in a study of OX40 agonist ivuxolimab in advanced cancers. Produced via immunoSEQ multiplex PCR; TCRdb's table is partial and in-frame only. This sample has about 89,000 clones, with roughly 84% found just once. The sample in question was CD4+ or CD8+ T cells sorted from blood, obtained in a trial of the OX40 agonist ivuxolimab. All receptors derive from an adult with an advanced solid tumor such as melanoma, head and neck, liver or kidney cancer.

This chain joins TRBV30 and TRBJ2-1; D might be TRBD2 (5 bases). The length of the CDR3 is 13 residues. Germline V gene lookup returns CDR1 GTSNPN and CDR2 SVGIG (reference sequence). V was pared by 3 bases and J by 7 bases, with 13 bases between. CDR3 protein: CAWRARAGNEQFF. The CDR3 DNA is TGTGCCTGGAGGGCGAGGGCTGGGAATGAGCAGTTCTTC. Combining the CDR3 with reference TRBV30 and TRBJ2-1 gives the whole variable domain SQTIHQWPATLVQPVGSPLSLECTVEGTSNPNLYWYRQAAGRGLQLLFYSVGIGQISSEVPQNLSASRPQDRQFILSSKKLLLSDSGFYLCAWRARAGNEQFFGPGTRLTVL.

This chain uses TRBV6-4 with TRBJ2-3, with 11 bases lining up with TRBD2. The ends lost 6 bases at V and 8 bases at J; junction bases unmatched: 10. Germline V gene lookup returns CDR1 MRHNA and CDR2 SNTAGT. The CDR3 is 15 amino acids. The CDR3 nucleotides read TGTGCCAGCAGGGGGCTAGCGGGGGGTTCCAGTACGCAGTATTTT. This encodes CASRGLAGGSSTQYF.

This clone was observed a few times. This sequence joins TRBV5-5 and TRBJ1-1; 11 bases fit TRBD1. Germline V lookup: CDR1 SGHKS, CDR2 YYEKEE (reference sequence). The CDR3 totals 18 residues. Trimming removed 3 bases from V and 3 bases from J; junction bases left unmatched: 13. The CDR3 sequence: CASSSPRGTGGFDTEAFF. The CDR3 nucleotides are TGTGCCAGCAGCTCGCCGCGTGGGACAGGGGGGTTCGACACTGAAGCTTTCTTT. Variable domain in full (rest from reference TRBV5-5 and TRBJ1-1): DAGVTQSPTHLIKTRGQQVTLRCSPISGHKSVSWYQQVLGQGPQFIFQYYEKEERGRGNFPDRFSARQFPNYSSELNVNALLLGDSALYLCASSSPRGTGGFDTEAFFGQGTRLTVV.

The count of this clone is one. The chain uses TRBV19 and TRBJ2-7; 7 nucleotides align to TRBD2. CDR1 LNHDA and CDR2 SQIVND come from the germline V gene (reference sequence). The CDR3 runs to 14 residues. J was trimmed by 4 bases and V by 3 bases; bases with no gene match: 6. The CDR3 coding sequence is TGTGCCAGTAGTATTGGACGGGGGGAATACGAGCAGTACTTC. Residues: CASSIGRGEYEQYF.

This CDR3 reads CASSLEGVSWNTEAFF. For the CDR3, the DNA is TGTGCCAGCAGCTTGGAAGGGGTCAGTTGGAACACTGAAGCTTTCTTT. V is TRBV5-6 and J is TRBJ1-1; a weak D match, TRBD1 (5 bases). The V end lost 0 bases, the J end lost 1 base, and 13 bases lay between the germline ends. Germline V gene lookup returns CDR1 SGHDT and CDR2 YYEEEE. The CDR3 is 16 amino acids.

The chain carries TRBV19 and TRBJ2-5; D might be TRBD1 (6 bases). Trimming stripped 3 bases from V and 2 bases from J, with 13 bases between. This CDR3 has 15 amino acids. Germline CDR1 is LNHDA and CDR2 is SQIVND (reference sequence). The CDR3 here is CASSIRGISQETQYF. The CDR3 nucleotides are TGTGCCAGTAGTATCAGGGGAATCTCGCAAGAGACCCAGTACTTC.

The chain carries TRBV5-1 and TRBJ1-4, with TRBD1 as a possible D gene (5 bases). This CDR3 has 14 residues. The germline gives CDR1 SGHRS, CDR2 YFSETQ. The V end was cut by 5 bases, the J end by 2 bases, with 10 bases between. The CDR3 here is CASRSYRTNEKLFF. CDR3 DNA sequence: TGCGCCAGCAGATCCTACAGGACTAATGAAAAACTGTTTTTT.

The chain carries TRBV7-9 and TRBJ2-3, with 13 bases aligning to TRBD2. The ends lost 5 bases at V and 6 bases at J; junction bases unmatched: 11. CDR1 and CDR2 (germline): SEHNR, FQNEAQ (reference sequence). The CDR3 length is 17 residues. The CDR3 bases are TGTGCCAGCAGCAGGACTAGCGGGGGATTCGAGAGGGATACGCAGTATTTT. It codes for CASSRTSGGFERDTQYF.

The V call is TRBV29-1, the J call TRBJ1-2, with 8 nucleotides matching TRBD1. J gave up 3 bases and V 3 bases, and 6 bases lay outside the gene matches. CDR1 is SQVTM and CDR2 is ANQGSEA in the germline V gene. There are 14 residues in the CDR3. CDR3 sequence reads: CSVDRGPVDYGYTF. The CDR3 DNA follows: TGCAGCGTTGACAGGGGGCCGGTAGACTATGGCTACACCTTC.